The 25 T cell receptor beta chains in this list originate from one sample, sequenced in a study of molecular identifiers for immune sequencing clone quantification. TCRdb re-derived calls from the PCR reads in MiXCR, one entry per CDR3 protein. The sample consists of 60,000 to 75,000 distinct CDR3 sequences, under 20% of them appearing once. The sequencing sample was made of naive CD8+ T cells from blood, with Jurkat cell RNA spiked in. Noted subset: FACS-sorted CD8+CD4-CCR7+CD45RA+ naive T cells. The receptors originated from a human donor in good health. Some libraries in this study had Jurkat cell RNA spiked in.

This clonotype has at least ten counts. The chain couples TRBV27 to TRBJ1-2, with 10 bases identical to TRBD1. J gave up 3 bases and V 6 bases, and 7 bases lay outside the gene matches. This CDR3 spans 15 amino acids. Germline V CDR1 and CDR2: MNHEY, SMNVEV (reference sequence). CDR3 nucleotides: TGTGCCAGCAGCCAAGGACAGGGGGGCGACTATGGCTACACCTTC. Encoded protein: CASSQGQGGDYGYTF.

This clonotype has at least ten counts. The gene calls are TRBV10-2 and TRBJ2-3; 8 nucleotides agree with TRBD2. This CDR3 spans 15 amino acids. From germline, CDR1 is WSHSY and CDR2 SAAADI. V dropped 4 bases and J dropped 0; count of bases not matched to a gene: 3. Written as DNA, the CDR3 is TGCGCCAGCAGTGCGGCGGGAGGAAGCACAGATACGCAGTATTTT. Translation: CASSAAGGSTDTQYF.

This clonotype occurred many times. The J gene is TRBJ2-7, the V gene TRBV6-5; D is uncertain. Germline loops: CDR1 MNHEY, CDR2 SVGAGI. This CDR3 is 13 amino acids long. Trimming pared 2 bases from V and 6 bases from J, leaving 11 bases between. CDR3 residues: CASSYNEGFEQYF. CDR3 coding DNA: TGTGCCAGCAGTTACAACGAAGGATTCGAGCAGTACTTC.

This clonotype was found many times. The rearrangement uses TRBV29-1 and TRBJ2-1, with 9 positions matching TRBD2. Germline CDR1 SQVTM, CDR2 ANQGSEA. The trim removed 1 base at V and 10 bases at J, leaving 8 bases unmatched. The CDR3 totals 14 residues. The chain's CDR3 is CSVEVGREGLEQFF. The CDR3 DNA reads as TGCAGCGTTGAAGTAGGGCGGGAGGGGCTCGAGCAGTTCTTC.

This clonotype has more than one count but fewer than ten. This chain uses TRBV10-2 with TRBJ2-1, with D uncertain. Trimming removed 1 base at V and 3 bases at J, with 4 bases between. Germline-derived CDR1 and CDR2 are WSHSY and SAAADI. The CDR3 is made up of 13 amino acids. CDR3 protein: CASSEWIYNEQFF. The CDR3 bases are TGCGCCAGCAGTGAGTGGATCTACAATGAGCAGTTCTTC.

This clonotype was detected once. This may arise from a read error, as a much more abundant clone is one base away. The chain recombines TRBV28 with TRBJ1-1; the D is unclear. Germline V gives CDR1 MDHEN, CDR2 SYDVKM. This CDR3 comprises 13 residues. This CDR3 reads CASGPYVGTEALF. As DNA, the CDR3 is TGTGCCAGCGGCCCCTACGTGGGCACTGAAGCTCTCTTT.

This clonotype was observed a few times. CDR3 nucleotides: TGTGCCAGCGCGTGGGGGGAGTATACGTTCTTC. Protein: CASAWGEYTFF. The chain has TRBV6-6 and TRBJ2-1; the D gene is possibly TRBD2 (6 bases). The CDR3 totals 11 residues. The ends were cut back, 8 bases at V and 15 bases at J, with 17 bases in the middle. Germline V gene lookup returns CDR1 MNHNY and CDR2 SVGAGI (reference sequence).

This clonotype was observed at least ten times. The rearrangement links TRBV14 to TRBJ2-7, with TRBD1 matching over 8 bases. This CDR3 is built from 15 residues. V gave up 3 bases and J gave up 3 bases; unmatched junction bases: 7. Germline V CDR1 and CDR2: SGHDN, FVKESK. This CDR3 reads CASSHADRGVYEQYF. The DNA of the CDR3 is TGTGCCAGCAGCCACGCTGACAGGGGAGTCTACGAGCAGTACTTC.

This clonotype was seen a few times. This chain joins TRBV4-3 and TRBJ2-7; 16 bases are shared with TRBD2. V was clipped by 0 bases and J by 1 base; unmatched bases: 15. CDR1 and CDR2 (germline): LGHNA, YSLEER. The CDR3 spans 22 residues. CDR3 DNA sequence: TGCGCCAGCAGCCAAGATGGAGTGGTATCGGGACTAGCGGGAGGGATATCCTACGAGCAGTACTTC. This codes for CASSQDGVVSGLAGGISYEQYF.

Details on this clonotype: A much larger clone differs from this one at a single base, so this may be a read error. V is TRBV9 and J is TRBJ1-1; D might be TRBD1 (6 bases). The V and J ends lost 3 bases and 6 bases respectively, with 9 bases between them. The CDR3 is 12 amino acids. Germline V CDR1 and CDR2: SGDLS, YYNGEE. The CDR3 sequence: CASSERGPEAFF. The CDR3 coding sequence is TGTGCCAGCAGCGAACGGGGGCCTGAAGCTTTCTTT. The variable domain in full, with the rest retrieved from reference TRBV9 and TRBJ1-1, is DSGVTQTPKHLITATGQRVTLRCSPRSGDLSVYWYQQSLDQGLQFLIQYYNGEERAKGNILERFSAQQFPDLHSELNLSSLELGDSALYFCASSERGPEAFFGQGTRLTVV.

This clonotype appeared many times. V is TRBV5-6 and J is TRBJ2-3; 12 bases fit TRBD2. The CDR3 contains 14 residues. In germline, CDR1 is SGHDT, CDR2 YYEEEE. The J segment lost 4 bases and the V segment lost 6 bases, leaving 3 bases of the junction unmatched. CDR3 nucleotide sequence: TGTGCCAGCATCCTAGCGGGAGGGCCAGATACGCAGTATTTT. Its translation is CASILAGGPDTQYF.

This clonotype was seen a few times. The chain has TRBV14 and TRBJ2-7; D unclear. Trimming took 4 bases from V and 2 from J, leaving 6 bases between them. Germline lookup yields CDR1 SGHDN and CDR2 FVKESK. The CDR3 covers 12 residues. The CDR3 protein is CASSLTPYEQYF. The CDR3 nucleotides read TGTGCCAGCAGCCTCACCCCCTACGAGCAGTACTTC. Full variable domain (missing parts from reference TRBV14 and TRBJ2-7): EAGVTQFPSHSVIEKGQTVTLRCDPISGHDNLYWYRRVMGKEIKFLLHFVKESKQDESGMPNNRFLAERTGGTYSTLKVQPAELEDSGVYFCASSLTPYEQYFGPGTRLTVT.

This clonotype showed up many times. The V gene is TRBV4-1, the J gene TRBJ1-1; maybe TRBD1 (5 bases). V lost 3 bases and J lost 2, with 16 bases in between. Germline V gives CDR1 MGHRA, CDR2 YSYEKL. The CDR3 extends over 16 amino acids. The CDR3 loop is CASSQDAGIVNTEAFF. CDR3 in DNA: TGCGCCAGCAGCCAGGACGCAGGGATCGTAAACACTGAAGCTTTCTTT.

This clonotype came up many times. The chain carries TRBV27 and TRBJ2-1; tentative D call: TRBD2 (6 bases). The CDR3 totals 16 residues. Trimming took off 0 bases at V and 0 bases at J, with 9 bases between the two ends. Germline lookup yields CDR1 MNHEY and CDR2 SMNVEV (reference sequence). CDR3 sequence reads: CASSLSLANSYNEQFF. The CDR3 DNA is TGTGCCAGCAGTTTATCTCTAGCGAACTCCTACAATGAGCAGTTCTTC.

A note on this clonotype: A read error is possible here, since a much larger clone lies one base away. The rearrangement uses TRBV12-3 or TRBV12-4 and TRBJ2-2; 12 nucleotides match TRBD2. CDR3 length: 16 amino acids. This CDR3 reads CASSTLAGGNAGELFF. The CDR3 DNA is TGTGCCAGCAGTACGCTAGCGGGAGGGAACGCCGGGGAGCTGTTTTTT.

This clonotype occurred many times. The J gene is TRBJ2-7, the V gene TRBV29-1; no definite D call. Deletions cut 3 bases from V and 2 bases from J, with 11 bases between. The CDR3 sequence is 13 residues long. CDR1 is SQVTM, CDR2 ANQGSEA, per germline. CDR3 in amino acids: CSVDIKGTYEQYF. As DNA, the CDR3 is TGCAGCGTTGATATTAAGGGAACCTACGAGCAGTACTTC.

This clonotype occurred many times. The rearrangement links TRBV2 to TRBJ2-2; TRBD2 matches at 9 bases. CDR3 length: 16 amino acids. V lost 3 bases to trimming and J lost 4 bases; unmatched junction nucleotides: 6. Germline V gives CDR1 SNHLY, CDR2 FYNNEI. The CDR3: CASSELAGGGTGELFF. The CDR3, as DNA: TGTGCCAGCAGTGAGTTGGCGGGAGGGGGCACCGGGGAGCTGTTTTTT.

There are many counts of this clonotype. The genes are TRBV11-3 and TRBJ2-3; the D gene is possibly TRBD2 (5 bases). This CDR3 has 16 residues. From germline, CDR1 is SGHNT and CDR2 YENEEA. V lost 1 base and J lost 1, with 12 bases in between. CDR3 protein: CASSLAAGDGTDTQYF. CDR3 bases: TGTGCCAGCAGCTTAGCTGCCGGGGATGGCACAGATACGCAGTATTTT. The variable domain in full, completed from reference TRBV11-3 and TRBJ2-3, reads EAGVVQSPRYKIIEKKQPVAFWCNPISGHNTLYWYLQNLGQGPELLIRYENEEAVDDSQLPKDRFSAERLKGVDSTLKIQPAELGDSAVYLCASSLAAGDGTDTQYFGPGTRLTVL.

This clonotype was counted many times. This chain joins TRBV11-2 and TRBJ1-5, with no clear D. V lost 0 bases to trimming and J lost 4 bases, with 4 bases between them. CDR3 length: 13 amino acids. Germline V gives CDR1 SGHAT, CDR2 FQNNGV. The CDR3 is CASSLDLNQPQHF. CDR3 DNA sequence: TGTGCCAGCAGCTTAGACTTAAATCAGCCCCAGCATTTT.

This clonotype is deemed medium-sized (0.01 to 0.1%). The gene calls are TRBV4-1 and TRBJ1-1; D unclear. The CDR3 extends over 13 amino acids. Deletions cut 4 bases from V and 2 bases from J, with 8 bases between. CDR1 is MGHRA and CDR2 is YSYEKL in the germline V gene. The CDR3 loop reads CASSLGPNTEAFF. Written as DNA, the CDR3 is TGCGCCAGCAGCCTGGGCCCTAACACTGAAGCTTTCTTT.

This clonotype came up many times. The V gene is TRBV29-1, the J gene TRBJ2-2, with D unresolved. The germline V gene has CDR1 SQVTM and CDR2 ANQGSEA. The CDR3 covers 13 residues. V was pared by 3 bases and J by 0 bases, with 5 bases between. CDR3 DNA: TGCAGCGTTGAGGTTCCGAACACCGGGGAGCTGTTTTTT. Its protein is CSVEVPNTGELFF.

CDR3 loop: CAAKSLDTQYF. The CDR3 coding sequence is TGTGCCGCAAAGAGTCTAGATACGCAGTATTTT. V usage is TRBV2 and J usage is TRBJ2-3; D call uncertain. The CDR3 totals 11 residues. The germline V gene encodes CDR1 SNHLY and CDR2 FYNNEI. V was pared by 11 bases and J by 5 bases, with 11 bases between.

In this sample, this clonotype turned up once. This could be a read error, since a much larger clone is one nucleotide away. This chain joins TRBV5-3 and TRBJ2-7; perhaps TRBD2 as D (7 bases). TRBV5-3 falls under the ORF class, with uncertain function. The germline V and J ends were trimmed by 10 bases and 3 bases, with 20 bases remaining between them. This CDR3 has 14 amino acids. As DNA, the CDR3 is TGTGCCTGCAGCTTGAGAGGGGGGGACTACGAGCAGTACTTC. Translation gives CACSLRGGDYEQYF.

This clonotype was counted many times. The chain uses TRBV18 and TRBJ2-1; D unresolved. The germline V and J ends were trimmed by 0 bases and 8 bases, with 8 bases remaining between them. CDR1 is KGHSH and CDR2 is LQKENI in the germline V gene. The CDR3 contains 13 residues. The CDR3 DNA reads TGTGCCAGCTCACCACCGTTGGGGTATGAGCAGTTCTTC. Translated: CASSPPLGYEQFF.

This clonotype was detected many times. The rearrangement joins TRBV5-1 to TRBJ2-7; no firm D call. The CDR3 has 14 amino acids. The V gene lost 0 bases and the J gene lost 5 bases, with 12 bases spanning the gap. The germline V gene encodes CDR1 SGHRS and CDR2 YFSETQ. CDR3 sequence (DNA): TGCGCCAGCAGCTTGGTGATTGGTGCGGACGAGCAGTACTTC. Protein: CASSLVIGADEQYF.